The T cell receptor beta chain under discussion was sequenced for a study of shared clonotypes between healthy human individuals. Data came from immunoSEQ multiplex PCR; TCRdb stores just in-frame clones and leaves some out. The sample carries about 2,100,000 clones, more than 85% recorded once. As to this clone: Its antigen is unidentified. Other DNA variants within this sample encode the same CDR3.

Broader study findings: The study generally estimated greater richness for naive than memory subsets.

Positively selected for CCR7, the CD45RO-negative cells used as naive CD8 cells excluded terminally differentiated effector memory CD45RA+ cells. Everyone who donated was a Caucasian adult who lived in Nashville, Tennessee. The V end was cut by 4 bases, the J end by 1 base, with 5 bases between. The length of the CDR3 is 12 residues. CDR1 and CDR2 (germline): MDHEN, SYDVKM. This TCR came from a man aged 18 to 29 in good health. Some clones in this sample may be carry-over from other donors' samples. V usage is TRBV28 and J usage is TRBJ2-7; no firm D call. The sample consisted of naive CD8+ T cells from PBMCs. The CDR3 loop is CASSSPSYEQYF. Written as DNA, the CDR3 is TGTGCCAGCAGTTCGCCTTCCTACGAGCAGTACTTC.